This T cell receptor (beta chain) came from a study of cytomegalovirus exposure and HLA in healthy donors. Turning to this clone: The antigen remains unidentified.

Findings and caveats of the study: A later analysis linked a missense DCLRE1C variant to TCR beta V- and J-gene trimming. Listed as cytomegalovirus-associated were over 150 TCR beta chains.

The PCR ran on 60 Vbeta and 13 Jbeta primers. Sequencing used immunoSEQ multiplex PCR; TCRdb keeps in-frame clones, though not all of them. Here the sample spans more than 150,000 clones, about three quarters being singletons. Donors likely had unrecorded immune exposures despite being nominally healthy when sampled. CDR1 is MGHRA and CDR2 is YSYEKL in the germline V gene. Between the trimmed V and J ends, which lost 3 bases and 1 base, there was a span of 9 bases. The CDR3 is 14 residues long. Sample: PBMCs. This sequence was found in a man younger than 35 in good health and CMV-seronegative. The V call is TRBV4-1, the J call TRBJ1-2; D gene ambiguous. CDR3 nucleotides: TGCGCCAGCAGCCAGCGCCGCATTAACTATGGCTACACCTTC. As protein: CASSQRRINYGYTF.